The TCR beta chain under discussion was sequenced for a study of CD8+ T cells in alopecia areata. About the research overall: People stayed on tofacitinib for 6 to 18 months, then stopped the drug for 6 months. Study conclusions and caveats: The study found higher clonality in lesional than normal scalp, especially in alopecia totalis/universalis.

RNA, once extracted, was reverse transcribed into cDNA for use as the sequencing template. TCRdb keeps only in-frame clones here, not all; method: immunoSEQ multiplex PCR. The table lists 200,000 to 250,000 clones, 50% to 70% of them singletons, with 0.4% to 0.55% in the top ten. The CDR3 length is 13 residues. Germline CDR1 reads GTSNPN; CDR2 reads SVGIG (reference sequence). Alopecia areata patients provided lesional scalp punch biopsies and peripheral blood. As regards this clone: Its cognate antigen is unknown.

The receptor comes from a human donor with alopecia areata. The starting material was CD4+ T cells sorted from blood, obtained at week 0. The chain has TRBV30 and TRBJ1-4; the D is unclear. The DNA of the CDR3 is TGTGCTAAACAAGGGACAACTAATGAAAAACTGTTTTTT. This translates into CAKQGTTNEKLFF. Filled out from reference TRBV30 and TRBJ1-4, the complete variable domain reads SQTIHQWPATLVQPVGSPLSLECTVEGTSNPNLYWYRQAAGRGLQLLFYSVGIGQISSEVPQNLSASRPQDRQFILSSKKLLLSDSGFYLCAKQGTTNEKLFFGSGTQLSVL.